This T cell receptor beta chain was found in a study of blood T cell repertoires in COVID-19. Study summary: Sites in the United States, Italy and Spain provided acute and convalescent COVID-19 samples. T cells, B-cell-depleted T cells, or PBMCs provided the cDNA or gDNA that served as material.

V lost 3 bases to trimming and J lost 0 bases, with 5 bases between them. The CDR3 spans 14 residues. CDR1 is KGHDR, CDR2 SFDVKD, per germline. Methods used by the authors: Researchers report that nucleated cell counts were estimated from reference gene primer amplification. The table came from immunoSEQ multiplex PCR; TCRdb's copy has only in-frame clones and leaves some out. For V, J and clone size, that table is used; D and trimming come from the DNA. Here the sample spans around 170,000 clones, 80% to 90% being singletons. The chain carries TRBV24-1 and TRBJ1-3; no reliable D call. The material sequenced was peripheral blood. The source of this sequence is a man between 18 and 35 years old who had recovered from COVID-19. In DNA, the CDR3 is TGTGCCACCAGTGATCCCAGCTCTGGAAACACCATATATTTT. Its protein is CATSDPSSGNTIYF.